Listed below are T cell receptor beta chains from one sample, sequenced in a study of Graves' ophthalmopathy and Graves' hyperthyroidism. TCRdb analysed the multiplex PCR reads with MiXCR anew, one entry per CDR3 protein. Of some 520,000 distinct CDR3 sequences listed, approximately 15% were seen once; the top ten hold about 10%. Sequences were obtained from blood. All receptors come from a woman in her twenties or thirties with Graves' ophthalmopathy. CDR3s include the opening cysteine and the closing phenylalanine or tryptophan. D genes are given only for firm matches. Only part of the rows carry a size: once, few, many, or a class if the clone is expanded.

clone size: .
V gene: TRBV6-5
D gene: .
J gene: TRBJ1-1
CDR3 protein: CASSYSQDAEAFF
CDR3 DNA: TGTGCCAGCAGTTACTCGCAAGACGCTGAAGCTTTCTTT

clone size: many
V gene: TRBV7-8
D gene: .
J gene: TRBJ1-5
CDR3 protein: CASRPGLSGNQPQHF
CDR3 DNA: TGTGCCAGCAGACCCGGGCTATCGGGTAATCAGCCCCAGCATTTT

clone size: many
V gene: TRBV2
D gene: .
J gene: TRBJ2-7
CDR3 protein: CASSDPRRGWHEQYF
CDR3 DNA: TGTGCCAGCAGTGATCCTCGACGAGGTTGGCACGAGCAGTACTTC

clone size: .
V gene: TRBV6-5
D gene: .
J gene: TRBJ1-1
CDR3 protein: CASSYSEAFEGTEAFF
CDR3 DNA: TGTGCCAGCAGTTACTCGGAGGCGTTTGAGGGCACTGAAGCTTTCTTT

clone size: .
V gene: TRBV5-1
D gene: TRBD2
J gene: TRBJ2-7
CDR3 protein: CASSFNSGSAYEQYF
CDR3 DNA: TGCGCCAGCAGCTTTAACAGCGGGAGCGCCTACGAGCAGTACTTC

clone size: .
V gene: TRBV6-1
D gene: .
J gene: TRBJ2-5
CDR3 protein: CASSQGGPQYF
CDR3 DNA: TGTGCCAGCAGCCAGGGGGGTCCCCAGTACTTC

clone size: .
V gene: TRBV20-1
D gene: TRBD2
J gene: TRBJ2-7
CDR3 protein: CSASTSGEQYF
CDR3 DNA: TGCAGTGCGAGTACTAGCGGCGAGCAGTACTTC

clone size: many
V gene: TRBV19
D gene: .
J gene: TRBJ1-3
CDR3 protein: CASRQFTAGNTIYF
CDR3 DNA: TGTGCCAGTCGACAGTTCACGGCCGGAAACACCATATATTTT

clone size: many
V gene: TRBV20-1
D gene: .
J gene: TRBJ1-5
CDR3 protein: CSALKADNSNQPQHF
CDR3 DNA: TGCAGTGCTCTAAAGGCAGACAATAGCAATCAGCCCCAGCATTTT

clone size: many
V gene: TRBV12-3/TRBV12-4
D gene: .
J gene: TRBJ1-2
CDR3 protein: CASSPDSKPYGYTF
CDR3 DNA: TGTGCCAGCAGCCCAGACAGCAAACCCTATGGCTACACCTTC

clone size: many
V gene: TRBV28
D gene: .
J gene: TRBJ2-5
CDR3 protein: CASSPPRRGTQYF
CDR3 DNA: TGTGCCAGCAGTCCCCCTAGGAGGGGGACCCAGTACTTC

clone size: many
V gene: TRBV7-2
D gene: .
J gene: TRBJ1-6
CDR3 protein: CASSLGARFYNSPLHF
CDR3 DNA: TGTGCCAGCAGCTTAGGTGCCAGGTTCTATAATTCACCCCTCCACTTT

clone size: many
V gene: TRBV5-1
D gene: .
J gene: TRBJ1-2
CDR3 protein: CASSRVSNYGYTF
CDR3 DNA: TGCGCCAGCAGCAGGGTTAGCAACTATGGCTACACCTTC

clone size: .
V gene: TRBV25-1
D gene: TRBD1
J gene: TRBJ2-7
CDR3 protein: CASSEISGQGYEQYF
CDR3 DNA: TGTGCCAGCAGTGAAATTTCGGGACAGGGCTACGAGCAGTACTTC

clone size: many
V gene: TRBV7-8
D gene: .
J gene: TRBJ1-5
CDR3 protein: CASSLELTEGNQPQHF
CDR3 DNA: TGTGCCAGCAGCTTAGAGCTTACTGAAGGCAATCAGCCCCAGCATTTT

clone size: many
V gene: TRBV28
D gene: .
J gene: TRBJ1-2
CDR3 protein: CASSLINREDGYTF
CDR3 DNA: TGTGCCAGCAGTCTTATAAACAGGGAGGATGGCTACACCTTC

clone size: few
V gene: TRBV11-2
D gene: .
J gene: TRBJ2-6
CDR3 protein: CASTTGGSGANVLTF
CDR3 DNA: TGTGCCAGCACCACCGGGGGCTCTGGGGCCAACGTCCTGACTTTC

clone size: many
V gene: TRBV28
D gene: TRBD1
J gene: TRBJ1-1
CDR3 protein: CASSSTGAGGSTEAFF
CDR3 DNA: TGTGCCAGCAGCTCTACCGGGGCAGGGGGCTCCACTGAAGCTTTCTTT

clone size: many
V gene: TRBV12-3/TRBV12-4
D gene: .
J gene: TRBJ1-5
CDR3 protein: CASSPRYGGNQPQHF
CDR3 DNA: TGTGCCAGCAGTCCAAGATATGGGGGCAATCAGCCCCAGCATTTT

clone size: many
V gene: TRBV7-9
D gene: TRBD1
J gene: TRBJ2-7
CDR3 protein: CASSLDRGTSF
CDR3 DNA: TGTGCCAGCAGCCTGGACAGGGGCACCTCATTC

clone size: many
V gene: TRBV7-2
D gene: .
J gene: TRBJ2-7
CDR3 protein: CASGPDPSYEQYF
CDR3 DNA: TGTGCCAGCGGCCCCGACCCCTCCTACGAGCAGTACTTC

clone size: .
V gene: TRBV3-1
D gene: .
J gene: TRBJ1-3
CDR3 protein: CASSQVRTAGNTIYF
CDR3 DNA: TGTGCCAGCAGCCAAGTCCGGACAGCGGGAAACACCATATATTTT

clone size: many
V gene: TRBV4-1
D gene: .
J gene: TRBJ1-1
CDR3 protein: CASSLDGDTEAFF
CDR3 DNA: TGCGCCAGCAGTCTCGACGGAGACACTGAAGCTTTCTTT

clone size: .
V gene: TRBV10-3
D gene: .
J gene: TRBJ2-7
CDR3 protein: CAISGRRAYEQYF
CDR3 DNA: TGTGCCATCAGTGGTCGGCGGGCATACGAGCAGTACTTC

clone size: many
V gene: TRBV24-1
D gene: TRBD1
J gene: TRBJ1-2
CDR3 protein: CATRAGGNYGYTF
CDR3 DNA: TGTGCCACCAGGGCAGGGGGCAACTATGGCTACACCTTC

clone size: .
V gene: TRBV6-1
D gene: TRBD1
J gene: TRBJ1-1
CDR3 protein: CASKGQGWTEAFF
CDR3 DNA: TGTGCCAGCAAGGGACAGGGGTGGACTGAAGCTTTCTTT

clone size: many
V gene: TRBV28
D gene: TRBD2
J gene: TRBJ2-7
CDR3 protein: CASRGGARGLAVDYEQYF
CDR3 DNA: TGTGCCAGCAGGGGTGGGGCGAGGGGACTAGCGGTTGACTACGAGCAGTACTTC

clone size: few
V gene: TRBV30
D gene: .
J gene: TRBJ1-1
CDR3 protein: CAWKGEGEAFF
CDR3 DNA: TGTGCCTGGAAGGGGGAGGGTGAAGCTTTCTTT

clone size: .
V gene: TRBV12-3/TRBV12-4
D gene: .
J gene: TRBJ2-3
CDR3 protein: CASSFRQPTDTQYF
CDR3 DNA: TGTGCCAGCAGTTTTCGGCAACCCACAGATACGCAGTATTTT

clone size: few
V gene: TRBV28
D gene: .
J gene: TRBJ2-5
CDR3 protein: CASSTLTGAGETQYF
CDR3 DNA: TGTGCCAGCAGTACCTTAACGGGGGCGGGTGAGACCCAGTACTTC

clone size: many
V gene: TRBV20-1
D gene: TRBD1
J gene: TRBJ1-2
CDR3 protein: CRPEGTGAYGYTF
CDR3 DNA: TGCCGCCCCGAAGGGACAGGGGCCTATGGCTACACCTTC

clone size: .
V gene: TRBV10-3
D gene: TRBD2
J gene: TRBJ2-5
CDR3 protein: CASSGREEAQYF
CDR3 DNA: TGTGCCAGTAGCGGGAGGGAAGAGGCCCAGTACTTC

clone size: .
V gene: TRBV11-2
D gene: TRBD2
J gene: TRBJ2-5
CDR3 protein: CASSFRPGNGGKETQYF
CDR3 DNA: TGTGCCAGCAGCTTTAGGCCAGGAAACGGGGGGAAAGAGACCCAGTACTTC

clone size: few
V gene: TRBV5-6
D gene: TRBD1
J gene: TRBJ1-2
CDR3 protein: CASSLRGTGAHESYTF
CDR3 DNA: TGTGCCAGCAGCTTGAGGGGGACAGGGGCGCATGAAAGCTACACCTTC

clone size: many
V gene: TRBV2
D gene: TRBD1
J gene: TRBJ1-1
CDR3 protein: CAIDGGQGKLNTEAFF
CDR3 DNA: TGTGCCATCGACGGGGGACAGGGTAAACTGAACACTGAAGCTTTCTTT

clone size: few
V gene: TRBV3-1
D gene: TRBD1
J gene: TRBJ2-7
CDR3 protein: CASSQADRGPYEQYF
CDR3 DNA: TGTGCCAGCAGCCAAGCGGACAGGGGTCCGTACGAGCAGTACTTC

clone size: many
V gene: TRBV5-5
D gene: .
J gene: TRBJ1-1
CDR3 protein: CASSPTGGGTEAFF
CDR3 DNA: TGTGCCAGCAGCCCGACGGGGGGAGGAACTGAAGCTTTCTTT